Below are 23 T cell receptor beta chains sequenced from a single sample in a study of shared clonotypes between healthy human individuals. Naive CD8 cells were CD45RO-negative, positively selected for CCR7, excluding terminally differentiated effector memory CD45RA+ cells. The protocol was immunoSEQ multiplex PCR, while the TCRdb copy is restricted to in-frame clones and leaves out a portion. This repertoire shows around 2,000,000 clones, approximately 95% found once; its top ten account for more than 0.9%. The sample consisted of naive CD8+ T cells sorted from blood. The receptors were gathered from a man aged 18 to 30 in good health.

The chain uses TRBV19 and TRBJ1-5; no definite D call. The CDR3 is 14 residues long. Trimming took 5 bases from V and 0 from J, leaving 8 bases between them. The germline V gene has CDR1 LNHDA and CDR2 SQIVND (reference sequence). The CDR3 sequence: CASSGPVSNQPQHF. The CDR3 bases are TGTGCCAGTAGTGGTCCAGTTAGCAATCAGCCCCAGCATTTT. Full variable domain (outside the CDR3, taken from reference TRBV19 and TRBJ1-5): DGGITQSPKYLFRKEGQNVTLSCEQNLNHDAMYWYRQDPGQGLRLIYYSQIVNDFQKGDIAEGYSVSREKKESFPLTVTSAQKNPTAFYLCASSGPVSNQPQHFGDGTRLSIL.

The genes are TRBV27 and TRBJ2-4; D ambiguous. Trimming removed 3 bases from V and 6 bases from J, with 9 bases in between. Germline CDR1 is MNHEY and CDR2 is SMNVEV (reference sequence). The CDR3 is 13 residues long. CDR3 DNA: TGTGCCAGCAGTTTTAGTCCGGTAAACATTCAGTACTTC. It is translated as CASSFSPVNIQYF.

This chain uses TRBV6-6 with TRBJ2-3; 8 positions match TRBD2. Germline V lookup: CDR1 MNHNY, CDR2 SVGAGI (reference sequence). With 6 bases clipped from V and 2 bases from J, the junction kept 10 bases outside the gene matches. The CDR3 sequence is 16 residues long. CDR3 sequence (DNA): TGTGCCAGCAGCTATTATAGCGGGGCGAACACAGATACGCAGTATTTT. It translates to CASSYYSGANTDTQYF.

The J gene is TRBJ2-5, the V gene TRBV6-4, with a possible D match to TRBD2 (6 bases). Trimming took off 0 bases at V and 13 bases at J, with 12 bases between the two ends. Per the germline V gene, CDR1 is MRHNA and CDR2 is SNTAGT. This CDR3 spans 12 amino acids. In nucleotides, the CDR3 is TGTGCCAGCAGTGACTCGGGGGGTCCACTGTACTTC. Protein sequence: CASSDSGGPLYF.

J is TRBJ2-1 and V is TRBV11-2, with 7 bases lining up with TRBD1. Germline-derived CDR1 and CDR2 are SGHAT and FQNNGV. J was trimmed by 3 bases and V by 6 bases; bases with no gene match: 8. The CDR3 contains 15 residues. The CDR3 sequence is CASRSSGGSYNEQFF. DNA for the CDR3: TGTGCCAGCAGAAGCTCAGGGGGAAGCTACAATGAGCAGTTCTTC.

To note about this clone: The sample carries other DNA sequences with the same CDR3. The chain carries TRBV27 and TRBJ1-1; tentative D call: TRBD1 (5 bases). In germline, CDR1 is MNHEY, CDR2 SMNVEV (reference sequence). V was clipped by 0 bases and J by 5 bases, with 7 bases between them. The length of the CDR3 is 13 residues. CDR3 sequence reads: CASSLSRGTEAFF. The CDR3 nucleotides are TGTGCCAGCAGTTTATCACGGGGGACTGAAGCTTTCTTT.

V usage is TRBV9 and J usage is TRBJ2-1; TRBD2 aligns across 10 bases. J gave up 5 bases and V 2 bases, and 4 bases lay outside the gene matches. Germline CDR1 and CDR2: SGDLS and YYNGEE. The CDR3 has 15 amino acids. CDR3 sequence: CASSVSGRSHNEQFF. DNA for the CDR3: TGTGCCAGCAGCGTTAGCGGGAGGTCCCACAATGAGCAGTTCTTC. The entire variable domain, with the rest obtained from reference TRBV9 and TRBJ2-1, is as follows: DSGVTQTPKHLITATGQRVTLRCSPRSGDLSVYWYQQSLDQGLQFLIQYYNGEERAKGNILERFSAQQFPDLHSELNLSSLELGDSALYFCASSVSGRSHNEQFFGPGTRLTVL.

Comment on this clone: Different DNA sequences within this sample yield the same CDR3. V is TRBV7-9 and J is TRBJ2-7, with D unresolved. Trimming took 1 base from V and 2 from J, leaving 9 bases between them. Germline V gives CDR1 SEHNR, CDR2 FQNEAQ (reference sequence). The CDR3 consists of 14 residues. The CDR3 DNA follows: TGTGCCAGCAGCTTAGATGGGGTTGCCTACGAGCAGTACTTC. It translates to CASSLDGVAYEQYF. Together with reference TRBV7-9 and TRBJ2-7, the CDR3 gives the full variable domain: DTGVSQNPRHKITKRGQNVTFRCDPISEHNRLYWYRQTLGQGPEFLTYFQNEAQLEKSRLLSDRFSAERPKGSFSTLEIQRTEQGDSAMYLCASSLDGVAYEQYFGPGTRLTVT.

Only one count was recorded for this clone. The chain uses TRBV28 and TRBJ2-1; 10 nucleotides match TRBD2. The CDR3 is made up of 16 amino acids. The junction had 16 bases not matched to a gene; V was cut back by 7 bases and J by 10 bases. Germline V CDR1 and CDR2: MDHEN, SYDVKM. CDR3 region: CASTPSPQRGGNEQFF. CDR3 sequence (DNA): TGTGCCAGCACCCCATCACCCCAGCGGGGGGGTAACGAGCAGTTCTTC.

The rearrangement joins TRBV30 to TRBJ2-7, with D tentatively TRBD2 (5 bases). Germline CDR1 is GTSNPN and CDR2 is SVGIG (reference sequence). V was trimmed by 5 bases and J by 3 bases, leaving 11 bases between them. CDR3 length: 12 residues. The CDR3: CAWSGLFYEQYF. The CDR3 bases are TGTGCCTGGTCAGGACTGTTCTACGAGCAGTACTTC.

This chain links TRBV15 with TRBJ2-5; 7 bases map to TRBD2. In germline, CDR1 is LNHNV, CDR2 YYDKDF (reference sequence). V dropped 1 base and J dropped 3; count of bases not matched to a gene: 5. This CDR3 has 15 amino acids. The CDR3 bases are TGTGCCACCAGCAGAGTTCGCGGGGGAGAAGAGACCCAGTACTTC. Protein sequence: CATSRVRGGEETQYF.

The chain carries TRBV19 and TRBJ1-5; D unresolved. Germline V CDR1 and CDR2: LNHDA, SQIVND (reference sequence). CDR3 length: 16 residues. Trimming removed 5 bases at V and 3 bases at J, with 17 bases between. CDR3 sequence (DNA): TGTGCCAGTAGTTTTCCCGGTCTGATCTACAATCAGCCCCAGCATTTT. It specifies CASSFPGLIYNQPQHF.

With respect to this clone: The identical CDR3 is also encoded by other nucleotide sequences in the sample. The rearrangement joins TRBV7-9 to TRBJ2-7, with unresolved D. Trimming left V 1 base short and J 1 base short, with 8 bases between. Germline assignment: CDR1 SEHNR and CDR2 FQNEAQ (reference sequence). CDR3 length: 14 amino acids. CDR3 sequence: CASSLVTASYEQYF. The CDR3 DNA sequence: TGTGCCAGCAGCTTAGTTACAGCTTCCTACGAGCAGTACTTC.

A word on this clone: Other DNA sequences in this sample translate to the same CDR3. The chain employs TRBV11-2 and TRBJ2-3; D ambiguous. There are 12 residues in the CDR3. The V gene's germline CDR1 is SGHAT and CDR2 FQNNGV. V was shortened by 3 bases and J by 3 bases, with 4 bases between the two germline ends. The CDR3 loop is CASSLVTDTQYF. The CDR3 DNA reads TGTGCCAGCAGCTTGGTAACAGATACGCAGTATTTT.

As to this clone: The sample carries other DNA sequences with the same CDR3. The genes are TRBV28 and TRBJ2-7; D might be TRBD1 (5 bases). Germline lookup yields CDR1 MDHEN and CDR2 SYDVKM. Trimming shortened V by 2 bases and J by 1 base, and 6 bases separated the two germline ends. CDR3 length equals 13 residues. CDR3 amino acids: CASSLTGSYEQYF. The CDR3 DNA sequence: TGTGCCAGCAGTTTAACAGGTTCCTACGAGCAGTACTTC.

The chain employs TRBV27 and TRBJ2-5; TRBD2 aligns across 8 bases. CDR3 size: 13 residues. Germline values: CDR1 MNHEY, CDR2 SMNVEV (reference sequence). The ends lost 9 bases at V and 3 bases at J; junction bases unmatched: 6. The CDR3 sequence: CASSTGGEETQYF. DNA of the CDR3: TGTGCCAGTAGTACGGGGGGGGAAGAGACCCAGTACTTC.

The DNA for the CDR3 is TGCGCCAGCAGCTTGGGGGCGGAAGCGAGACTTACTGAAGCTTTCTTT. It encodes CASSLGAEARLTEAFF. This chain links TRBV5-1 with TRBJ1-1, with D hard to call. The CDR3 is 16 residues long. V was trimmed by 0 bases and J by 5 bases, leaving 17 bases between them. Per the germline V gene, CDR1 is SGHRS and CDR2 is YFSETQ.

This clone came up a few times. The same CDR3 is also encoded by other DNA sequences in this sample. The CDR3 region has the DNA TGTGCCAGCACCGGAGGATATGGCTACACCTTC. Residues: CASTGGYGYTF. The gene calls are TRBV2 and TRBJ1-2; D remains unclear. Trimming removed 7 bases at V and 5 bases at J, with 8 bases between. The length of the CDR3 is 11 residues. CDR1 is SNHLY, CDR2 FYNNEI, per germline.

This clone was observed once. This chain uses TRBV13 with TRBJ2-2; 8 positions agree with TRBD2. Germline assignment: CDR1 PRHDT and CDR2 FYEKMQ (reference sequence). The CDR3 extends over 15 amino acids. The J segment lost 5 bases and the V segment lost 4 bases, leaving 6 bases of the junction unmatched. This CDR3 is CASSSHGGATGELFF. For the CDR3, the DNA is TGTGCCAGCAGCTCCCACGGGGGGGCGACCGGGGAGCTGTTTTTT.

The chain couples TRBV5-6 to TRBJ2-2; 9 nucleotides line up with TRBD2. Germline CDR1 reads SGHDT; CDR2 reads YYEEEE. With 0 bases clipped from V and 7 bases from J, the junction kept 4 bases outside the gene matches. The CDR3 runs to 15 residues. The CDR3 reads CASSLVLAGFGELFF. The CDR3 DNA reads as TGTGCCAGCAGCTTGGTCCTAGCGGGGTTCGGGGAGCTGTTTTTT.

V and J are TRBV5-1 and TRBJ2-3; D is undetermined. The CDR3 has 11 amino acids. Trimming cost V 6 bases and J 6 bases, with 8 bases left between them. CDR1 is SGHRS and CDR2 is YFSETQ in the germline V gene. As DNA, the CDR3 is TGCGCCAGCAACTACTACGATACGCAGTATTTT. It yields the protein CASNYYDTQYF.

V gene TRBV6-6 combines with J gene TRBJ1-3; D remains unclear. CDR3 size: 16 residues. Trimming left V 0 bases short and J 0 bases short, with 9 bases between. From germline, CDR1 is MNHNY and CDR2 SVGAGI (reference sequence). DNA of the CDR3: TGTGCCAGCAGTTACTCGATTGGCCTCTCTGGAAACACCATATATTTT. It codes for CASSYSIGLSGNTIYF.

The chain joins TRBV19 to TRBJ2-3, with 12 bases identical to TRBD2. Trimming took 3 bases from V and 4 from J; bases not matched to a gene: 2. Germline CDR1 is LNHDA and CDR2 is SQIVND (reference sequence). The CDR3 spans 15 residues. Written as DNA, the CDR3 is TGTGCCAGTAGTATGCTAGCGGGAGGGGCAGATACGCAGTATTTT. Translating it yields CASSMLAGGADTQYF.